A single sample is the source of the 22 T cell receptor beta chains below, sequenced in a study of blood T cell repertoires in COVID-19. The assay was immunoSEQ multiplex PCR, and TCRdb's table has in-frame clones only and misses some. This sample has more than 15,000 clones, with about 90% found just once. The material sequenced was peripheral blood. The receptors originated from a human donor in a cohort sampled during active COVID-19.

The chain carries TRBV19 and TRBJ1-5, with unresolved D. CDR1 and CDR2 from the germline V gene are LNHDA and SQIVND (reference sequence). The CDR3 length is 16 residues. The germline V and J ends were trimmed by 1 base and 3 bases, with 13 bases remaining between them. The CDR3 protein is CASSIGHGSFNQPQHF. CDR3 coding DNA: TGTGCCAGTAGTATAGGCCACGGGTCCTTCAATCAGCCCCAGCATTTT.

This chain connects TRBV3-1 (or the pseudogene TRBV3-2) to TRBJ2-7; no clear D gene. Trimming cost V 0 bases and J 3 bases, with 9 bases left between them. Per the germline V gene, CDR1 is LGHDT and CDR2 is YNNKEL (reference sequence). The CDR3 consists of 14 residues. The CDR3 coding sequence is TGTGCCAGCAGCCAAGAGAACAGCAACTACGAGCAGTACTTC. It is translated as CASSQENSNYEQYF.

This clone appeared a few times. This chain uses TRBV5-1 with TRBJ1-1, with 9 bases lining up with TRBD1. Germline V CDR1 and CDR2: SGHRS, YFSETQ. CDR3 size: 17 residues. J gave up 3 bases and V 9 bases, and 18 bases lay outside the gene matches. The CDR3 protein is CAKRADRDRDWHTEAFF. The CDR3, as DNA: TGCGCCAAACGTGCCGACCGGGACAGGGACTGGCACACTGAAGCTTTCTTT. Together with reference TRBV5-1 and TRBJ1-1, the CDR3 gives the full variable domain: KAGVTQTPRYLIKTRGQQVTLSCSPISGHRSVSWYQQTPGQGLQFLFEYFSETQRNKGNFPGRFSGRQFSNSRSEMNVSTLELGDSALYLCAKRADRDRDWHTEAFFGQGTRLTVV.

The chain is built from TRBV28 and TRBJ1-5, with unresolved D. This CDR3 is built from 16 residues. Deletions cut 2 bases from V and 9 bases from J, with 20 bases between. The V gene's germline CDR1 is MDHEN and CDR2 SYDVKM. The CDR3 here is CASSLEGGSLVRPQHF. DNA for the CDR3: TGTGCCAGCAGTTTAGAAGGAGGGTCCTTGGTGAGGCCCCAGCATTTT.

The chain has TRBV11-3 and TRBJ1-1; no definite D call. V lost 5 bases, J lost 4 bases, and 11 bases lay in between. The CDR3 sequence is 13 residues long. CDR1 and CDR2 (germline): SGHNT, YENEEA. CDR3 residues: CASSADGVTEAFF. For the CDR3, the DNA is TGTGCCAGCAGCGCCGACGGGGTCACTGAAGCTTTCTTT. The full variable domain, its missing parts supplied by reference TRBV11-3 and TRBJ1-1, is EAGVVQSPRYKIIEKKQPVAFWCNPISGHNTLYWYLQNLGQGPELLIRYENEEAVDDSQLPKDRFSAERLKGVDSTLKIQPAELGDSAVYLCASSADGVTEAFFGQGTRLTVV.

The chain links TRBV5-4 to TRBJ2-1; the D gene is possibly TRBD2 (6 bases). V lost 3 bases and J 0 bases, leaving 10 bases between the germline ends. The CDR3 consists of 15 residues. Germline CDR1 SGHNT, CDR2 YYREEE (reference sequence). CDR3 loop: CASSSTSSSYNEQFF. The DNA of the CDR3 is TGTGCCAGCAGCTCGACTAGTAGCTCCTACAATGAGCAGTTCTTC. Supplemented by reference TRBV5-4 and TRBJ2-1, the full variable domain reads ETGVTQSPTHLIKTRGQQVTLRCSSQSGHNTVSWYQQALGQGPQFIFQYYREEENGRGNFPPRFSGLQFPNYSSELNVNALELDDSALYLCASSSTSSSYNEQFFGPGTRLTVL.

In DNA, the CDR3 is TGTGCCAGCAGCGTAGGGGGGAGGGGCACCTACGAGCAGTACTTC. Translation gives CASSVGGRGTYEQYF. The rearrangement uses TRBV9 and TRBJ2-7; 7 bases agree with TRBD2. The ends lost 0 bases at V and 2 bases at J; junction bases unmatched: 5. The CDR3 covers 15 residues. Germline CDR1 reads SGDLS; CDR2 reads YYNGEE.

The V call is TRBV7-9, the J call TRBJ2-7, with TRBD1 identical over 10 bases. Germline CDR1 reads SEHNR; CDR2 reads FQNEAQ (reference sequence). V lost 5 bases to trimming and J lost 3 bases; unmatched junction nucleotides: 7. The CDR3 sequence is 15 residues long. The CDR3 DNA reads TGTGCCAGCAGCAAAGAAGGGACAGGGGTCTACGAGCAGTACTTC. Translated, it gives CASSKEGTGVYEQYF.

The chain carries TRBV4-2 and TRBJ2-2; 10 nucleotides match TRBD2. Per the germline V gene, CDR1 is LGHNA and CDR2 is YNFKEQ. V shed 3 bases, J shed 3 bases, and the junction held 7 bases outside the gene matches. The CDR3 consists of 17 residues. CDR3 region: CASSQDPSGGYTGELFF. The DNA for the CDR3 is TGTGCCAGCAGCCAGGACCCTAGCGGGGGATACACCGGGGAGCTGTTTTTT.

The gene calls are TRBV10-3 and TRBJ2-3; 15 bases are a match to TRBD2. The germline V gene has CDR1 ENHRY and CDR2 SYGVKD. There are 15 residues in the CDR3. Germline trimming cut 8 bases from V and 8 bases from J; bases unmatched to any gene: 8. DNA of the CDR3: TGTGCCATCGGAGACCTGGGACTAGCGGGAGGTACGCAGTATTTT. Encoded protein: CAIGDLGLAGGTQYF.

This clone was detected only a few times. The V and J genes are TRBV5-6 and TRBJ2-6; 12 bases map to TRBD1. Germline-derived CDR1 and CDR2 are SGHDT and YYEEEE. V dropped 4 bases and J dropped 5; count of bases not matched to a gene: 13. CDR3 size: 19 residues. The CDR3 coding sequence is TGTGCCAGCAGCCTACCGGTCGGGACAGGGGGCGCCCGGGCCAACGTCCTGACTTTC. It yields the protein CASSLPVGTGGARANVLTF.

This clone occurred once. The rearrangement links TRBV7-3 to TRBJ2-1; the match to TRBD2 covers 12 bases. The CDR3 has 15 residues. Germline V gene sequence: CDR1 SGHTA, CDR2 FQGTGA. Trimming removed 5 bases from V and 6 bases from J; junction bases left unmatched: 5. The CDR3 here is CASSEASGRVNEQFF. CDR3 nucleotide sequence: TGTGCCAGCAGCGAGGCTAGCGGGAGGGTCAATGAGCAGTTCTTC.

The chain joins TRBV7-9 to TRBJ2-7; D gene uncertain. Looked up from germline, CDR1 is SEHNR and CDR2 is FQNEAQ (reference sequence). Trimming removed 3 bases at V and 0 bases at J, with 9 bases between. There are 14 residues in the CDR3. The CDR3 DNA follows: TGTGCCAGCAGCTTTTCGACTGCCTCCTACGAGCAGTACTTC. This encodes CASSFSTASYEQYF.

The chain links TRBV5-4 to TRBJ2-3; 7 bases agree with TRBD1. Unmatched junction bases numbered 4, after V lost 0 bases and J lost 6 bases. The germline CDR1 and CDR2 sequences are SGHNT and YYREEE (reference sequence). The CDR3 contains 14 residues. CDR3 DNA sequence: TGTGCCAGCAGCTTGGGAGGGGGCTGGGATACGCAGTATTTT. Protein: CASSLGGGWDTQYF.

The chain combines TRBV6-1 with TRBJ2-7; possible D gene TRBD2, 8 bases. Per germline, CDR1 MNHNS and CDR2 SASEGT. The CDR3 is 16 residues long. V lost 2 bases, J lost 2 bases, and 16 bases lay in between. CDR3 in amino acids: CASSEFGGDRPYEQYF. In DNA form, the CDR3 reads TGTGCCAGCAGTGAATTCGGGGGGGACAGACCCTACGAGCAGTACTTC.

In nucleotides, the CDR3 is TGTGCCAGCAGGACACGGCAGGGGACCCAGTACTTC. Protein product: CASRTRQGTQYF. The V and J genes are TRBV6-5 and TRBJ2-5, with D possibly TRBD1 on 5 matching bases. The CDR3 runs 12 residues. Germline V gene lookup returns CDR1 MNHEY and CDR2 SVGAGI. With 6 bases removed from V and 7 bases from J, the gap between germline ends came to 12 bases.

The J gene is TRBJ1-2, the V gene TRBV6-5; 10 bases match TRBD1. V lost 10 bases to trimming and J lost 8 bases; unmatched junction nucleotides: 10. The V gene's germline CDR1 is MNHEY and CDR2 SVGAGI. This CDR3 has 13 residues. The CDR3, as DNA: TGTGCCACTCACGGGGACAGGGGCGAGGGCTACACCTTC. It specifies CATHGDRGEGYTF.

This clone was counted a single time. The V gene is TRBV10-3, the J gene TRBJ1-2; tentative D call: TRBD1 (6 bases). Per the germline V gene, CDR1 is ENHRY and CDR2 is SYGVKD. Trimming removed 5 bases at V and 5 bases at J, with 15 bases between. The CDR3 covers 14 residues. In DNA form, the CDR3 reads TGTGCCATCAGTCTCTCAGGGGAGGGATATGGCTACACCTTC. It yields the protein CAISLSGEGYGYTF.

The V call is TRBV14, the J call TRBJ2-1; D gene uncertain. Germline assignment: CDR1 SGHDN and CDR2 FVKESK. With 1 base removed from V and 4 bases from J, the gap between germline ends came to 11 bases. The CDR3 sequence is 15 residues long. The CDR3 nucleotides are TGTGCCAGCAGCCAAGGAGACACAGATTACAATGAGCAGTTCTTC. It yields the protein CASSQGDTDYNEQFF.

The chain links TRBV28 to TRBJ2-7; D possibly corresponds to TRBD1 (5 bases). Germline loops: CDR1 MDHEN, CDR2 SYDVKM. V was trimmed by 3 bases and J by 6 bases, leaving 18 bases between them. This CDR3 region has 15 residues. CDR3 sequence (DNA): TGTGCCAGCAGTTTCCGTGGGGCCCGCGAGGCCGAGCAGTACTTC. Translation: CASSFRGAREAEQYF.

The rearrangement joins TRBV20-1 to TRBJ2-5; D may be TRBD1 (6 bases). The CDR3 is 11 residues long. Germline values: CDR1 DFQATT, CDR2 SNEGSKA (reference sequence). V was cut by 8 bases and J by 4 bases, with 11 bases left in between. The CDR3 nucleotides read TGCAGTACAGGGAAAACAGAGACCCAGTACTTC. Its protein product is CSTGKTETQYF.

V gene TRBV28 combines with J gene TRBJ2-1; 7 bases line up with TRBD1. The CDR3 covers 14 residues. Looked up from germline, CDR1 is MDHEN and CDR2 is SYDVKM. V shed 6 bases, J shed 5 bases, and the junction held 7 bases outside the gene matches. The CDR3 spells CASSRGGANNEQFF. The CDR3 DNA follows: TGTGCCAGCAGCCGAGGGGGCGCGAACAATGAGCAGTTCTTC.